The 15 T cell receptor beta chains below were found in one sample sequenced in a study of T cell responses to AZD1222 COVID-19 vaccine. Data came from immunoSEQ multiplex PCR; TCRdb stores just in-frame clones and leaves some out. The sample shows roughly 180,000 clones, around 93% of them seen only once. The sequences come from peripheral blood, collected 28 days after the second dose of the MenACWY control vaccine. These receptor sequences come from an adult who received the MenACWY meningococcal vaccine as a control.

The chain has TRBV19 and TRBJ1-5, with 8 bases aligning to TRBD1. The J segment lost 4 bases and the V segment lost 6 bases, leaving 8 bases of the junction unmatched. The germline V gene encodes CDR1 LNHDA and CDR2 SQIVND (reference sequence). The CDR3 contains 15 residues. In nucleotides, the CDR3 is TGTGCCAGTAGCCGCGACAGGGGCCGAAATCAGCCCCAGCATTTT. Its translation is CASSRDRGRNQPQHF.

The V and J genes are TRBV6-4 and TRBJ1-2; D ambiguous. Germline V gene lookup returns CDR1 MRHNA and CDR2 SNTAGT. The V end was cut by 6 bases, the J end by 6 bases, with 14 bases between. The CDR3 extends over 13 amino acids. The DNA of the CDR3 is TGTGCCAGCAGGGCTCAAGAAATGGATGGCTACACCTTC. This sequence encodes CASRAQEMDGYTF.

The gene calls are TRBV18 and TRBJ2-7; no clear D gene. The germline V gene has CDR1 KGHSH and CDR2 LQKENI. V was shortened by 4 bases and J by 6 bases, with 10 bases between the two germline ends. CDR3 size: 12 residues. Here the CDR3 reads CASSLRSGEQYF. CDR3 in DNA: TGTGCCAGCTCACTCCGGTCAGGCGAGCAGTACTTC.

The V call is TRBV10-1, the J call TRBJ2-4; D might be TRBD2 (6 bases). V lost 0 bases to trimming and J lost 4 bases, with 7 bases between them. The length of the CDR3 is 14 residues. The germline gives CDR1 WNHNN, CDR2 SYGVQD (reference sequence). CDR3 DNA: TGCGCCAGCAGTGAGTCCGGGACTAAAAACATTCAGTACTTC. Protein: CASSESGTKNIQYF.

The V and J genes are TRBV7-2 and TRBJ1-1; 11 nucleotides line up with TRBD1. In germline, CDR1 is SGHTA, CDR2 FQGNSA. Unmatched junction bases numbered 5, after V lost 4 bases and J lost 1 base. The CDR3 spans 16 residues. The CDR3 here is CASSSRTGGPNTEAFF. CDR3 DNA sequence: TGTGCCAGCAGCTCAAGGACAGGGGGCCCGAACACTGAAGCTTTCTTT.

This rearrangement joins TRBV4-1 to TRBJ2-3; either TRBD1 or TRBD2 may fit D (6 bases each). The germline V gene has CDR1 MGHRA and CDR2 YSYEKL. V shed 1 base and J shed 4 bases, with 9 bases lying between them. The CDR3 consists of 14 residues. CDR3 residues: CASSQAGGADTQYF. The DNA of the CDR3 is TGCGCCAGCAGCCAAGCCGGGGGCGCAGATACGCAGTATTTT.

This chain links TRBV18 with TRBJ1-1, with TRBD1 matching over 8 bases. Germline V gene sequence: CDR1 KGHSH, CDR2 LQKENI. Losses at the gene ends were 6 bases for V and 1 base for J; bases not matched to a gene: 7. CDR3 length: 15 amino acids. CDR3 coding DNA: TGTGCCAGCTCGCCCTACAGGGGGGAGAACACTGAAGCTTTCTTT. Translating gives CASSPYRGENTEAFF.

The V gene is TRBV15, the J gene TRBJ1-6; the match to TRBD1 covers 10 bases. This CDR3 is built from 14 residues. Germline V gene data show CDR1 as LNHNV and CDR2 as YYDKDF (reference sequence). J was trimmed by 10 bases and V by 5 bases; bases with no gene match: 5. CDR3 coding DNA: TGTGCCACCAGCGGATGGGACAGGGGATCACCCCTCCACTTT. It specifies CATSGWDRGSPLHF.

The chain carries TRBV9 and TRBJ2-2; the D is unclear. Germline V gene sequence: CDR1 SGDLS, CDR2 YYNGEE. The CDR3 spans 14 residues. V was shortened by 0 bases and J by 1 base, with 4 bases between the two germline ends. The CDR3 region is CASSVGVNTGELFF. The CDR3 DNA follows: TGTGCCAGCAGCGTAGGAGTGAACACCGGGGAGCTGTTTTTT.

For the CDR3, the DNA is TGTGCCTGGAGGAAGAGGACCCACACTGAAGCTTTCTTT. Amino acid sequence: CAWRKRTHTEAFF. The genes are TRBV30 and TRBJ1-1; D is ambiguous. The CDR3 extends over 13 amino acids. Trimming shortened V by 3 bases and J by 3 bases, and 11 bases separated the two germline ends. Germline loops: CDR1 GTSNPN, CDR2 SVGIG (reference sequence).

The V call is TRBV5-5, the J call TRBJ2-1; 8 bases are shared with TRBD1. With 2 bases clipped from V and 4 bases from J, the junction kept 8 bases outside the gene matches. The CDR3 runs 16 residues. Germline V gene data show CDR1 as SGHKS and CDR2 as YYEKEE (reference sequence). The chain's CDR3 is CASSLTGTGLYNEQFF. Written as DNA, the CDR3 is TGTGCCAGCAGCTTAACCGGGACAGGATTATACAATGAGCAGTTCTTC.

The table lists this clone with a few counts. The CDR3 coding sequence is TGTGCCAGCAGCCCCGGACAGCCCGCTAACTATGGCTACACCTTC. Its translation: CASSPGQPANYGYTF. The gene calls are TRBV3-1 (or the pseudogene TRBV3-2) and TRBJ1-2; D is perhaps TRBD1 (6 bases). The germline V gene has CDR1 LGHDT and CDR2 YNNKEL (reference sequence). The germline V and J ends were trimmed by 4 bases and 0 bases, with 12 bases remaining between them. This CDR3 comprises 15 residues.

This clone was counted a single time. CDR3 amino acids: CASSRTDHNQPQHF. CDR3 DNA sequence: TGTGCCAGCAGCCGGACGGACCACAATCAGCCCCAGCATTTT. V gene TRBV7-2 combines with J gene TRBJ1-5; D is ambiguous. Trimming removed 5 bases at V and 3 bases at J, with 11 bases between. Germline lookup yields CDR1 SGHTA and CDR2 FQGNSA. The CDR3 consists of 14 residues.

The chain carries TRBV16 and TRBJ1-3; D is unresolved. Germline V gene data show CDR1 as KGHSY and CDR2 as FQNENV. Between the trimmed V and J ends, which lost 4 bases and 0 bases, there was a span of 1 base. The length of the CDR3 is 12 residues. This chain's CDR3 is CASSPSGNTIYF. The CDR3 DNA reads TGTGCCAGCAGCCCCTCTGGAAACACCATATATTTT.

This chain links TRBV7-9 with TRBJ1-4, with no clear D. V lost 5 bases and J lost 8, with 9 bases in between. The germline V gene has CDR1 SEHNR and CDR2 FQNEAQ (reference sequence). The CDR3 runs to 12 residues. The DNA for the CDR3 is TGTGCCAGCAGCAGGGATTTGGAAAAACTGTTTTTT. It translates to CASSRDLEKLFF.